This TCR beta chain was sequenced during a study of blood T cell repertoires in COVID-19. Study as a whole: PBMCs, B-cell-depleted T cells, or T cells provided the cDNA or gDNA that made up the material.

TCRdb's table, derived via immunoSEQ multiplex PCR, lists solely in-frame clones and lacks some. Of about 220,000 clones listed, about 80% are singletons. CDR3 length: 14 amino acids. V lost 5 bases and J lost 3; bases outside the gene matches: 3. Germline values: CDR1 LNHDA, CDR2 SQIVND (reference sequence). Material for sequencing was PBMCs or T cells enriched from blood (not recorded which). V usage is TRBV19 and J usage is TRBJ2-7; 11 bases are shared with TRBD2. This clonotype was sampled from a woman between 40 and 50 years old with acute COVID-19. The CDR3 sequence: CASSLTSGSYEQYF. CDR3 bases: TGTGCCAGTAGTCTAACTAGCGGGAGCTACGAGCAGTACTTC.